This T cell receptor (beta chain) was sequenced during a study of brain metastases from non-small cell lung cancer. CDR3 length: 14 amino acids. V lost 2 bases, J lost 4 bases, and 11 bases lay in between. Germline loops: CDR1 MGHRA, CDR2 YSYEKL. Method: immunoSEQ multiplex PCR; TCRdb's copy keeps in-frame clones and lacks some. The table records about 1,200 clones, roughly 88% of them present only once. The receptor comes from a donor aged 40 or over with non-small cell lung cancer. Material: tumor-adjacent normal tissue. The chain has TRBV4-1 and TRBJ1-1; D is perhaps TRBD1 (5 bases). This CDR3 reads CASSQTTERTEAFF. CDR3 DNA sequence: TGCGCCAGCAGCCAAACGACAGAACGCACTGAAGCTTTCTTT.